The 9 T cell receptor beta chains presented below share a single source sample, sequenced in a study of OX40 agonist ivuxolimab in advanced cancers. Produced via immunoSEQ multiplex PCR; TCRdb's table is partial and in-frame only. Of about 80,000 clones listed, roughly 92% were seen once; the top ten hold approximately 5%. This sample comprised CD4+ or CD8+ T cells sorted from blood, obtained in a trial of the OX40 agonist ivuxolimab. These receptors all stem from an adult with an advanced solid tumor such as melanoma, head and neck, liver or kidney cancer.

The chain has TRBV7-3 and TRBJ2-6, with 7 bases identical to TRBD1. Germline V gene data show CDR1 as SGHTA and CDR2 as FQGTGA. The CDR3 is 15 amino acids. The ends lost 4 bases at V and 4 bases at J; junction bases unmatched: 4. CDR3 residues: CASSSTGNGANVLTF. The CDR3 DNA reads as TGTGCCAGCAGCTCGACAGGGAACGGGGCCAACGTCCTGACTTTC.

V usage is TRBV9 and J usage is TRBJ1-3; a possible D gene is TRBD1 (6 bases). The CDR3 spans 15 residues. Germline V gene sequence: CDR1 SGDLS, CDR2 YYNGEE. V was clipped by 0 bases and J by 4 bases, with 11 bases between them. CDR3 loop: CASSVDRARGNTIYF. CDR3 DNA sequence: TGTGCCAGCAGCGTAGACAGGGCACGGGGAAACACCATATATTTT.

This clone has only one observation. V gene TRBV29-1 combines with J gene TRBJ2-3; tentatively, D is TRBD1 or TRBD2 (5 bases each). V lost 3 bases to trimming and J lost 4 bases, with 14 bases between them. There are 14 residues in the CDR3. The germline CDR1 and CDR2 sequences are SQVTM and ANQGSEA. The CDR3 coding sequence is TGCAGCGTTGATAAAGCAGGGAGCGCAGATACGCAGTATTTT. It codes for CSVDKAGSADTQYF.

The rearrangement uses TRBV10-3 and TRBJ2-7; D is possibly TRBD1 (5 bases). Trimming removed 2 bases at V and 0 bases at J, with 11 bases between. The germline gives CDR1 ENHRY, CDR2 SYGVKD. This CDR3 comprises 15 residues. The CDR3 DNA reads TGTGCCATCAGTGAGGTCGACAGTCTCTCCTACGAGCAGTACTTC. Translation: CAISEVDSLSYEQYF.

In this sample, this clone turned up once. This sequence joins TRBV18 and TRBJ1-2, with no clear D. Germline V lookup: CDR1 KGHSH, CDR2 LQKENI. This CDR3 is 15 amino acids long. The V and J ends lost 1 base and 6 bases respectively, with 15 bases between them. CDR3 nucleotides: TGTGCCAGCTCACCACTCAAAGGGCCGGGAAATGGCTACACCTTC. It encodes CASSPLKGPGNGYTF.

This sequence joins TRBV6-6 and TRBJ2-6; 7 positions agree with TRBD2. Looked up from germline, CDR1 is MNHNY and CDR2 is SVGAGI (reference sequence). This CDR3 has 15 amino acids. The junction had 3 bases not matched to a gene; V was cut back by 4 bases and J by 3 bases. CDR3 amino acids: CASSSRGVGANVLTF. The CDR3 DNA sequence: TGTGCCAGCAGTTCCCGGGGGGTTGGGGCCAACGTCCTGACTTTC.

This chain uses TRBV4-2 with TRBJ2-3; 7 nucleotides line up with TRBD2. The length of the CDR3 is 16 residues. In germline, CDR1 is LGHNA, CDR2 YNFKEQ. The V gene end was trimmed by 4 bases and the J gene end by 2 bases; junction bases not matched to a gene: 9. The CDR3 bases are TGTGCCAGCAGCCCCCACGGGAGGCTAGACACAGATACGCAGTATTTT. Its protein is CASSPHGRLDTDTQYF.

In DNA form, the CDR3 reads TGTGCCAGCAGTTACTCAGCGGGAGTGGTAGATACGCAGTATTTT. This sequence encodes CASSYSAGVVDTQYF. This chain joins TRBV6-5 and TRBJ2-3, with 8 bases fitting TRBD2. The germline V gene has CDR1 MNHEY and CDR2 SVGAGI. The V gene end was trimmed by 0 bases and the J gene end by 5 bases; junction bases not matched to a gene: 4. The CDR3 is 15 amino acids.

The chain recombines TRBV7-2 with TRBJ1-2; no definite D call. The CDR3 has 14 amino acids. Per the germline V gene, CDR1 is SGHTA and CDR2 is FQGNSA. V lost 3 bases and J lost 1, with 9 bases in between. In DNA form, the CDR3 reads TGTGCCAGCAGCTTGGGCCAACTTAACTATGGCTACACCTTC. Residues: CASSLGQLNYGYTF. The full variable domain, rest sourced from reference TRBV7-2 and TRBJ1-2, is GAGVSQSPSNKVTEKGKDVELRCDPISGHTALYWYRQSLGQGLEFLIYFQGNSAPDKSGLPSDRFSAERTGGSVSTLTIQRTQQEDSAVYLCASSLGQLNYGYTFGSGTRLTVV.